The 9 T cell receptor beta chains below come from one sample, sequenced in a study of neoadjuvant anti-PD-1 for oral cavity cancer. Assay used: immunoSEQ multiplex PCR; TCRdb lists only in-frame clones, some missing. Among more than 11,000 clones listed, around 70% were seen once. Noted time point: after neoadjuvant nivolumab, at surgical resection. Material: PBMCs, obtained after nivolumab (anti-PD-1) treatment. The source of these receptors is a person between 35 and 79 years old with oral cavity squamous cell carcinoma.

V usage is TRBV5-1 and J usage is TRBJ1-1; 7 bases line up with TRBD1. J was trimmed by 0 bases and V by 2 bases; bases with no gene match: 4. The CDR3 has 15 residues. Looked up from germline, CDR1 is SGHRS and CDR2 is YFSETQ. In nucleotides, the CDR3 is TGCGCCAGCAGCTTAAACAGGGGTGTGAACACTGAAGCTTTCTTT. Protein product: CASSLNRGVNTEAFF.

The chain carries TRBV9 and TRBJ2-7, with 10 bases matching TRBD2. Germline trimming cut 0 bases from V and 4 bases from J; bases unmatched to any gene: 1. This CDR3 comprises 14 residues. Germline CDR1 is SGDLS and CDR2 is YYNGEE. CDR3 sequence: CASSVGLAGYEQYF. The CDR3 coding sequence is TGTGCCAGCAGCGTAGGACTAGCGGGTTACGAGCAGTACTTC.

The chain has TRBV7-2 and TRBJ1-1; no reliable D call. CDR3 size: 14 residues. CDR1 and CDR2 (germline): SGHTA, FQGNSA. Trimming removed 3 bases at V and 1 base at J, with 9 bases between. The CDR3 sequence: CASSFSSANTEAFF. CDR3 nucleotides: TGTGCCAGCAGCTTCAGTAGTGCGAACACTGAAGCTTTCTTT.

The V gene is TRBV6-1, the J gene TRBJ2-4; tentatively, D is TRBD2 (6 bases). Germline V gene lookup returns CDR1 MNHNS and CDR2 SASEGT. The CDR3 sequence is 15 residues long. V was shortened by 4 bases and J by 5 bases, with 15 bases between the two germline ends. The CDR3 bases are TGTGCCAGCAGTGGGGCCGCCTCGGGGGAAAACATTCAGTACTTC. It encodes CASSGAASGENIQYF.

The chain has TRBV19 and TRBJ2-2; possible D gene TRBD1, 5 bases. CDR1 and CDR2 (germline): LNHDA, SQIVND (reference sequence). The CDR3 length is 14 residues. Trimming took 7 bases from V and 4 from J, leaving 13 bases between them. CDR3 in DNA: TGTGCCAGTACCCAAGGGGCGGCCACCGGGGAGCTGTTTTTT. Protein sequence: CASTQGAATGELFF.

The V gene is TRBV19, the J gene TRBJ2-4; the match to TRBD1 covers 8 bases. CDR3 length equals 15 residues. The junction had 8 bases not matched to a gene; V was cut back by 4 bases and J by 6 bases. Germline CDR1 LNHDA, CDR2 SQIVND (reference sequence). CDR3 residues: CASSTPDRGLNIQYF. CDR3 sequence (DNA): TGTGCCAGTAGTACCCCTGACAGGGGCTTAAACATTCAGTACTTC.

This clone was seen a few times. The gene calls are TRBV9 and TRBJ1-1, with D unclear. The V and J ends lost 0 bases and 0 bases respectively, with 9 bases between them. Germline V gives CDR1 SGDLS, CDR2 YYNGEE. This CDR3 has 15 amino acids. In DNA form, the CDR3 reads TGTGCCAGCAGCGTAGTCCCAGGAATGAACACTGAAGCTTTCTTT. Its translation is CASSVVPGMNTEAFF.

This chain uses TRBV20-1 with TRBJ2-3; D unresolved. Germline V gene sequence: CDR1 DFQATT, CDR2 SNEGSKA (reference sequence). CDR3 size: 11 residues. The V gene lost 3 bases and the J gene lost 5 bases, with 6 bases spanning the gap. DNA of the CDR3: TGCAGTGCTAGCTACGGAGATACGCAGTATTTT. Amino acids: CSASYGDTQYF.

The rearrangement joins TRBV5-4 to TRBJ2-1, with D tentatively TRBD2 (6 bases). V lost 0 bases and J 1 base, leaving 11 bases between the germline ends. Germline CDR1 reads SGHNT; CDR2 reads YYREEE (reference sequence). The CDR3 is made up of 16 amino acids. The CDR3 sequence: CASSLDIAVSYNEQFF. The CDR3 DNA is TGTGCCAGCAGCTTGGATATAGCGGTTTCCTACAATGAGCAGTTCTTC.